The 28 T cell receptor beta chains below come from one sample, sequenced in a study of shared clonotypes between healthy human individuals. Using immunoSEQ multiplex PCR, the repertoire was profiled, and TCRdb retains in-frame clones only, with some absent. The sample lists roughly 2.6 million clones; roughly 92% were seen once. Source material: naive CD4+ T cells sorted from blood. Subset indicated: CD45RA+ positively selected. These receptors were obtained from a man between 18 and 29 years old in good health.

The V call is TRBV9, the J call TRBJ2-3; TRBD1 matches at 9 bases. Germline lookup yields CDR1 SGDLS and CDR2 YYNGEE. J lost 2 bases, V lost 3 bases, and 4 bases had no gene match. There are 15 residues in the CDR3. CDR3 loop: CASSARDRATDTQYF. CDR3 DNA sequence: TGTGCCAGCAGCGCGAGGGACAGGGCCACAGATACGCAGTATTTT.

This rearrangement joins TRBV19 to TRBJ2-7; D possibly corresponds to TRBD1 (6 bases). Germline CDR1 LNHDA, CDR2 SQIVND (reference sequence). Deletions cut 1 base from V and 2 bases from J, with 12 bases between. The CDR3 is 15 residues long. The CDR3 DNA sequence: TGTGCCAGTAGTATAGGGGACACCCGTACCTACGAGCAGTACTTC. This sequence encodes CASSIGDTRTYEQYF.

The rearrangement uses TRBV5-5 and TRBJ1-2; D uncertain. Germline V lookup: CDR1 SGHKS, CDR2 YYEKEE (reference sequence). The length of the CDR3 is 15 residues. V lost 3 bases, J lost 1 base, and 13 bases lay in between. CDR3 DNA sequence: TGTGCCAGCAGCTCCTGGGGAGGGAATAACTATGGCTACACCTTC. Encoded protein: CASSSWGGNNYGYTF.

The chain uses TRBV5-1 and TRBJ1-3; the D is unclear. V was clipped by 0 bases and J by 3 bases, with 10 bases between them. Germline V gene lookup returns CDR1 SGHRS and CDR2 YFSETQ. This CDR3 has 15 residues. CDR3 coding DNA: TGCGCCAGCAGCTTGGAGGCAGGAGGTGGAAACACCATATATTTT. As protein: CASSLEAGGGNTIYF.

The chain links TRBV4-1 to TRBJ2-5; 7 bases are shared with TRBD1. After removal of 1 base from V and 2 bases from J, the junction contained 7 bases not matched to a gene. This CDR3 contains 16 residues. Germline CDR1 is MGHRA and CDR2 is YSYEKL. CDR3 sequence: CASSQGQGLGQETQYF. CDR3 sequence (DNA): TGCGCCAGCAGCCAAGGACAGGGTCTGGGGCAAGAGACCCAGTACTTC.

Concerning this clone itself: Other DNA sequences in this sample translate to the same CDR3. The chain couples TRBV15 to TRBJ1-4; no clear D gene. Germline CDR1 LNHNV, CDR2 YYDKDF (reference sequence). Trimming pared 1 base from V and 5 bases from J, leaving 5 bases between. This CDR3 region has 13 residues. CDR3 nucleotide sequence: TGTGCCACCAGCAGAGGGGGAAATGAAAAACTGTTTTTT. Translation gives CATSRGGNEKLFF.

This clone was counted once. The rearrangement joins TRBV6-5 to TRBJ1-1; weak D call: TRBD1 (5 bases). The germline gives CDR1 MNHEY, CDR2 SVGAGI. This CDR3 comprises 14 residues. Trimming stripped 2 bases from V and 6 bases from J, with 13 bases between. The CDR3, as DNA: TGTGCCAGCAGTTACCTGGGCCGGGGCCCTGAAGCTTTCTTT. This gives the protein CASSYLGRGPEAFF.

V usage is TRBV5-1 and J usage is TRBJ1-1; D unresolved. From germline, CDR1 is SGHRS and CDR2 YFSETQ. The CDR3 has 15 amino acids. V was pared by 0 bases and J by 5 bases, with 14 bases between. The CDR3 sequence is CASSLGQVVGTEAFF. The CDR3 nucleotides read TGCGCCAGCAGCTTGGGGCAGGTGGTAGGTACTGAAGCTTTCTTT.

The chain combines TRBV6-6 with TRBJ1-1; D not certain. Per the germline V gene, CDR1 is MNHNY and CDR2 is SVGAGI (reference sequence). The length of the CDR3 is 14 residues. V was pared by 3 bases and J by 3 bases, with 11 bases between. The CDR3 reads CASSYLWQDTEAFF. The CDR3 nucleotides read TGTGCCAGCAGTTATTTGTGGCAGGACACTGAAGCTTTCTTT.

This chain joins TRBV11-1 and TRBJ1-3; D is possibly TRBD1 (5 bases). The CDR3 extends over 16 amino acids. CDR1 and CDR2 (germline): SGHAT, FQDESV (reference sequence). Trimming shortened V by 4 bases and J by 0 bases, and 13 bases separated the two germline ends. The CDR3 sequence is CASSSSGTLSGNTIYF. The CDR3 coding sequence is TGTGCCAGCAGCTCATCCGGGACCCTCTCTGGAAACACCATATATTTT.

The chain couples TRBV10-3 to TRBJ1-5, with TRBD1 matching 8 bases. Trimming at V came to 3 bases and at J to 6 bases, leaving 7 bases not matched to a gene. Looked up from germline, CDR1 is ENHRY and CDR2 is SYGVKD. The CDR3 has 15 amino acids. DNA of the CDR3: TGTGCCATCAGTGACAACAGGGGGAGCGGTCAGCCCCAGCATTTT. Protein product: CAISDNRGSGQPQHF.

This clone appeared a single time. In the same sample, other DNA sequences code for this CDR3. The J gene is TRBJ1-4, the V gene TRBV7-9; D is unresolved. The CDR3 length is 13 residues. Deletions cut 5 bases from V and 8 bases from J, with 12 bases between. Germline lookup yields CDR1 SEHNR and CDR2 FQNEAQ (reference sequence). DNA for the CDR3: TGTGCCAGCAGCCTGGCTACGTCGGAAAAACTGTTTTTT. It is translated as CASSLATSEKLFF.

Concerning this clone itself: The sample holds other DNA sequences that translate to the same CDR3. The CDR3 reads CASSVQGGQPQHF. CDR3 DNA: TGTGCCAGCAGTGTACAGGGGGGTCAGCCCCAGCATTTT. The chain uses TRBV2 and TRBJ1-5, with 8 positions matching TRBD1. CDR1 SNHLY and CDR2 FYNNEI come from the germline V gene. The V and J ends lost 4 bases and 6 bases, in that order; junction bases with no gene match: 2. The CDR3 sequence is 13 residues long.

The chain employs TRBV6-1 and TRBJ2-3; the D gene is possibly TRBD1 (5 bases). The CDR3 contains 12 residues. Germline CDR1 reads MNHNS; CDR2 reads SASEGT. Between the trimmed V and J ends, which lost 6 bases and 9 bases, there was a span of 13 bases. The CDR3 protein is CASRGSGKTQYF. In DNA form, the CDR3 reads TGTGCCAGCAGAGGCTCAGGGAAGACGCAGTATTTT.

The J gene is TRBJ1-5, the V gene TRBV15; tentative D call: TRBD1 (6 bases). The germline V gene encodes CDR1 LNHNV and CDR2 YYDKDF (reference sequence). V lost 2 bases to trimming and J lost 2 bases, with 19 bases between them. The CDR3 runs to 18 residues. The CDR3 sequence: CATSRYGGYREGNQPQHF. CDR3 sequence (DNA): TGTGCCACCAGCAGATATGGTGGTTACAGGGAGGGCAATCAGCCCCAGCATTTT.

The V call is TRBV7-9, the J call TRBJ2-2, with D uncertain. Trimming pared 5 bases from V and 4 bases from J, leaving 11 bases between. The CDR3 length is 14 residues. Looked up from germline, CDR1 is SEHNR and CDR2 is FQNEAQ (reference sequence). The CDR3 loop reads CASSNRQATGELFF. The CDR3 coding sequence is TGTGCCAGCAGCAATCGCCAGGCCACCGGGGAGCTGTTTTTT.

The chain recombines TRBV27 with TRBJ2-2, with a possible D match to TRBD1 (5 bases). The CDR3 covers 17 residues. Germline V CDR1 and CDR2: MNHEY, SMNVEV (reference sequence). V was trimmed by 2 bases and J by 1 base, leaving 14 bases between them. The CDR3: CASSLRWTLQNTGELFF. In nucleotides, the CDR3 is TGTGCCAGCAGTTTAAGGTGGACACTACAGAACACCGGGGAGCTGTTTTTT.

This clone was seen just once. The gene calls are TRBV30 and TRBJ2-6; D possibly uses TRBD1 or TRBD2 (6 bases each). CDR3 size: 12 residues. Trimming pared 5 bases from V and 13 bases from J, leaving 15 bases between. Germline-derived CDR1 and CDR2 are GTSNPN and SVGIG (reference sequence). CDR3 nucleotide sequence: TGTGCCTGGGGCTCCCTAGGGGGGGTCCTGACTTTC. It is translated as CAWGSLGGVLTF. Variable domain in full (rest from reference TRBV30 and TRBJ2-6): SQTIHQWPATLVQPVGSPLSLECTVEGTSNPNLYWYRQAAGRGLQLLFYSVGIGQISSEVPQNLSASRPQDRQFILSSKKLLLSDSGFYLCAWGSLGGVLTFGAGSRLTVL.

The CDR3: CASSLVSGSHEQYF. CDR3 coding DNA: TGTGCCAGCAGCTTAGTTAGCGGGTCCCACGAGCAGTACTTC. This chain links TRBV7-9 with TRBJ2-7, with TRBD2 identical over 7 bases. Germline CDR1 and CDR2: SEHNR and FQNEAQ (reference sequence). The ends lost 1 base at V and 5 bases at J; junction bases unmatched: 5. The CDR3 length is 14 residues.

This rearrangement joins TRBV15 to TRBJ1-5, with 9 bases that match TRBD1. Germline values: CDR1 LNHNV, CDR2 YYDKDF (reference sequence). The CDR3 is 15 residues long. V dropped 0 bases and J dropped 6; count of bases not matched to a gene: 3. The CDR3 DNA reads TGTGCCACCAGCAGAGATGTGACAGGGGGTCAGCCCCAGCATTTT. Encoded protein: CATSRDVTGGQPQHF.

The V and J genes are TRBV25-1 and TRBJ1-5; D is possibly TRBD1 (5 bases). The CDR3 sequence is 16 residues long. V lost 1 base to trimming and J lost 2 bases, with 12 bases between them. CDR1 and CDR2 (germline): MGHDK, SYGVNS. The CDR3 nucleotides read TGTGCCAGCAGTGAATCGGGGGAGTGGGGCAATCAGCCCCAGCATTTT. This sequence encodes CASSESGEWGNQPQHF.

CDR3 nucleotide sequence: TGCGCCAGCAGCACCGGGACATGGGATCGCTACACCTTC. This codes for CASSTGTWDRYTF. The chain carries TRBV5-1 and TRBJ1-2, with D possibly matching TRBD1 (6 bases). CDR1 and CDR2 (germline): SGHRS, YFSETQ. The CDR3 spans 13 residues. V was clipped by 4 bases and J by 9 bases, with 16 bases between them.

This chain links TRBV5-8 with TRBJ1-5, with D possibly being TRBD1 (5 bases). V was pared by 5 bases and J by 3 bases, with 12 bases between. CDR1 is SGHTS, CDR2 YDEGEE, per germline. The CDR3 spans 14 residues. CDR3 DNA: TGTGCCAGCAGAGATACAGGTAACAATCAGCCCCAGCATTTT. It encodes CASRDTGNNQPQHF.

The chain uses TRBV30 and TRBJ1-1; possible D gene TRBD1, 5 bases. Germline V gene lookup returns CDR1 GTSNPN and CDR2 SVGIG (reference sequence). Deletions cut 7 bases from V and 1 base from J, with 16 bases between. The CDR3 consists of 14 residues. In nucleotides, the CDR3 is TGTGCCTCTTCCCCCGGGACGGCGAACACTGAAGCTTTCTTT. This translates into CASSPGTANTEAFF.

V is TRBV5-1 and J is TRBJ2-3, with 11 bases identical to TRBD2. V gave up 4 bases and J gave up 2 bases; unmatched junction bases: 6. Per the germline V gene, CDR1 is SGHRS and CDR2 is YFSETQ. The CDR3 consists of 16 residues. The CDR3 DNA follows: TGCGCCAGCAGCACCTATAGCGGGGGGGCCACAGATACGCAGTATTTT. This gives the protein CASSTYSGGATDTQYF.

This clone was observed a few times. The V gene is TRBV30, the J gene TRBJ1-5; D unclear. The CDR3 length is 13 residues. Germline lookup yields CDR1 GTSNPN and CDR2 SVGIG (reference sequence). V lost 1 base to trimming and J lost 5 bases, with 9 bases between them. CDR3 in DNA: TGTGCCTGGAGTGGGGCATGGGATCAGCCCCAGCATTTT. Residues: CAWSGAWDQPQHF.

This chain joins TRBV5-1 and TRBJ1-2, with D possibly TRBD1 on 5 matching bases. Germline V gene lookup returns CDR1 SGHRS and CDR2 YFSETQ. Trimming stripped 1 base from V and 8 bases from J, with 15 bases between. The CDR3 is 14 residues long. The CDR3 DNA reads TGCGCCAGCAGCTTGTGGGACTACCCAGACGGCTACACCTTC. The encoded protein is CASSLWDYPDGYTF. The variable domain in full, completed from reference TRBV5-1 and TRBJ1-2, reads KAGVTQTPRYLIKTRGQQVTLSCSPISGHRSVSWYQQTPGQGLQFLFEYFSETQRNKGNFPGRFSGRQFSNSRSEMNVSTLELGDSALYLCASSLWDYPDGYTFGSGTRLTVV.

The J gene is TRBJ1-6, the V gene TRBV10-1; D gene ambiguous. This CDR3 is built from 15 residues. Trimming took 8 bases from V and 7 from J, leaving 18 bases between them. Germline CDR1 is WNHNN and CDR2 is SYGVQD (reference sequence). The CDR3 loop reads CASPQAWTQNSPLHF. CDR3 DNA: TGCGCCAGCCCCCAGGCCTGGACCCAGAATTCACCCCTCCACTTT.